This TCR beta chain was recovered during a study of regulatory T cells in long-lasting Graves disease. The authors built TCR beta libraries using iRepertoire HTBI primers and Arm-PCR of CDR3 regions. TCRdb independently ran MiXCR on the multiplex PCR reads; one entry per CDR3 protein. Seen here are about 400,000 distinct CDR3 sequences, about 17% observed once, and the top ten hold roughly a fifth. In its sample, this clonotype was seen many times. CDR3 size: 12 residues. The germline V and J ends were trimmed by 3 bases and 8 bases, with 9 bases remaining between them. The time point: newly diagnosed GD, antithyroid drugs for less than 3 months. PBMC RNA served as the TCR library source. This sample also appeared in a second study, on T cells in Graves' hyperthyroidism and ophthalmopathy. That report notes: Blood also showed most of the thyroid clonotypes that were expanded above 0.001. Model-based prediction identified ophthalmopathy a median about 6 months prior to its onset.

The source is a woman aged 18-29 years with Graves disease. This chain connects TRBV12-3 or TRBV12-4 to TRBJ2-3; the D is unclear. The material was peripheral blood mononuclear cells (PBMCs), obtained at new diagnosis, from a patient treated with antithyroid drugs. The CDR3 here is CASSFPIGTQYF. As DNA, the CDR3 is TGTGCCAGCAGTTTCCCCATCGGTACGCAGTATTTT.